The 32 T cell receptor beta chains below all came from one sample that was sequenced in a study of blood T cell repertoires in COVID-19. Clones were read by immunoSEQ multiplex PCR, and TCRdb kept only the in-frame ones, dropping some. The sample includes about 190,000 clones, roughly 79% of them seen just once. The source material was peripheral blood. These receptors came from a man between 60 and 70 years old with active or convalescent COVID-19.

The chain has TRBV20-1 and TRBJ1-6; TRBD1 matches at 8 bases. The CDR3 spans 10 residues. J gave up 17 bases and V 3 bases, and 3 bases lay outside the gene matches. Germline lookup yields CDR1 DFQATT and CDR2 SNEGSKA (reference sequence). The CDR3 protein is CSASADRVHF. Here the CDR3 DNA reads TGCAGTGCTAGTGCGGACAGGGTCCACTTT.

V is TRBV5-1 and J is TRBJ2-1; 10 positions match TRBD2. CDR3 length: 15 residues. The ends lost 7 bases at V and 8 bases at J; junction bases unmatched: 12. Looked up from germline, CDR1 is SGHRS and CDR2 is YFSETQ. The CDR3 nucleotides read TGCGCCAGCCTAGACACTAGCGGGAATGGCGATGAGCAGTTCTTC. Its translation: CASLDTSGNGDEQFF.

This clone occurred a few times. The genes are TRBV14 and TRBJ2-5; TRBD2 is a possible D gene (6 bases). This CDR3 region has 14 residues. V was pared by 1 base and J by 4 bases, with 10 bases between. Per the germline V gene, CDR1 is SGHDN and CDR2 is FVKESK. The chain's CDR3 is CASSQAGLRETQYF. In DNA, the CDR3 is TGTGCCAGCAGCCAAGCGGGACTTCGAGAGACCCAGTACTTC.

The rearrangement links TRBV27 to TRBJ2-3; TRBD2 matches 8 bases. V trimming: 8 bases; J trimming: 1 base; junction bases outside the gene matches: 8. Germline values: CDR1 MNHEY, CDR2 SMNVEV (reference sequence). CDR3 length: 15 amino acids. The CDR3 bases are TGTGCCAGCCGCCTGGTGACTAGCGGCACAGATACGCAGTATTTT. This encodes CASRLVTSGTDTQYF.

The chain is built from TRBV20-1 and TRBJ2-7; possible D gene TRBD2, 5 bases. Per the germline V gene, CDR1 is DFQATT and CDR2 is SNEGSKA (reference sequence). The V and J ends lost 3 bases and 6 bases respectively, with 9 bases between them. This CDR3 spans 11 amino acids. CDR3 protein: CSARRAVEQYF. CDR3 sequence (DNA): TGCAGTGCTAGGAGGGCGGTCGAGCAGTACTTC.

The V and J genes are TRBV7-6 and TRBJ2-2; 12 bases match TRBD2. Germline trimming cut 4 bases from V and 5 bases from J; bases unmatched to any gene: 2. Germline V gene data show CDR1 as SGHVS and CDR2 as FNYEAQ. CDR3 size: 15 residues. The CDR3 sequence: CASSSLAGGTGELFF. CDR3 nucleotide sequence: TGTGCCAGCAGCTCGCTAGCGGGGGGGACCGGGGAGCTGTTTTTT.

The chain has TRBV5-4 and TRBJ2-5; 9 positions match TRBD1. The V gene's germline CDR1 is SGHNT and CDR2 YYREEE (reference sequence). The trim removed 1 base at V and 5 bases at J, leaving 3 bases unmatched. The CDR3 spans 14 residues. Here the CDR3 DNA reads TGTGCCAGCAGCTTGCGGACAGGGGCGGAGACCCAGTACTTC. This encodes CASSLRTGAETQYF.

The V call is TRBV2, the J call TRBJ2-3, with TRBD2 matching 8 bases. This CDR3 is 13 amino acids long. Germline CDR1 SNHLY, CDR2 FYNNEI. With 6 bases clipped from V and 1 base from J, the junction kept 0 bases outside the gene matches. The CDR3 region has the DNA TGTGCCAGCAGCGGGAGGGGCACAGATACGCAGTATTTT. It translates to CASSGRGTDTQYF.

This chain joins TRBV12-3 or TRBV12-4 and TRBJ2-3, with D tentatively TRBD2 (6 bases). Trimming stripped 4 bases from V and 7 bases from J, with 9 bases between. The CDR3 length is 12 residues. CDR3 in amino acids: CASSYGGYTQYF. The CDR3 coding sequence is TGTGCCAGCAGTTACGGGGGATATACGCAGTATTTT.

The sample holds a few counts of this clone. In DNA form, the CDR3 reads TGTGCTAGTGGTTCGATTGGGACTTTAAAGAACACTGAAGCTTTCTTT. Its protein is CASGSIGTLKNTEAFF. The chain links TRBV12-5 to TRBJ1-1; possibly TRBD1 for D (5 bases). This CDR3 comprises 16 residues. With 4 bases removed from V and 1 base from J, the gap between germline ends came to 16 bases. Germline CDR1 LGHNT, CDR2 FRNRAP.

The J gene is TRBJ2-7, the V gene TRBV19; D is ambiguous. The CDR3 totals 12 residues. V dropped 9 bases and J dropped 6 bases, with 15 bases sitting between them. Germline V gene sequence: CDR1 LNHDA, CDR2 SQIVND (reference sequence). The CDR3 nucleotides are TGTGCCAGACTAACCTTCCGAATCGAGCAGTACTTC. It yields the protein CARLTFRIEQYF.

This chain connects TRBV18 to TRBJ1-2, with unresolved D. With 3 bases removed from V and 8 bases from J, the gap between germline ends came to 13 bases. The CDR3 is 13 amino acids. Germline lookup yields CDR1 KGHSH and CDR2 LQKENI. The CDR3 DNA reads TGTGCCAGCTCACCGCGGCAGGACTGGGGCTACACCTTC. It encodes CASSPRQDWGYTF.

This clone has just a few counts. V usage is TRBV9 and J usage is TRBJ2-1; D remains unclear. The V end was cut by 0 bases, the J end by 8 bases, with 6 bases between. CDR1 is SGDLS, CDR2 YYNGEE, per germline. This CDR3 comprises 12 residues. The CDR3, as DNA: TGTGCCAGCAGCGTAGCCACAGATGAGCAGTTCTTC. Amino acids: CASSVATDEQFF.

The chain combines TRBV30 with TRBJ2-7, with 8 nucleotides matching TRBD1. This CDR3 has 15 residues. With V trimmed by 1 base and J by 2 bases, 7 bases remained unmatched. CDR1 and CDR2 (germline): GTSNPN, SVGIG (reference sequence). The CDR3 sequence: CAWSGRPGQAYEQYF. For the CDR3, the DNA is TGTGCCTGGAGTGGCCGACCGGGACAGGCCTACGAGCAGTACTTC.

The rearrangement joins TRBV7-9 to TRBJ1-5; D gene uncertain. This CDR3 region has 14 residues. Germline V gene data show CDR1 as SEHNR and CDR2 as FQNEAQ (reference sequence). The V gene lost 0 bases and the J gene lost 3 bases, with 6 bases spanning the gap. CDR3 amino acids: CASSLAGYNQPQHF. DNA for the CDR3: TGTGCCAGCAGCTTAGCGGGCTACAATCAGCCCCAGCATTTT.

The J gene is TRBJ2-1, the V gene TRBV7-3; 14 nucleotides line up with TRBD2. The V gene's germline CDR1 is SGHTA and CDR2 FQGTGA. The J segment lost 8 bases and the V segment lost 5 bases, leaving 14 bases of the junction unmatched. This CDR3 has 18 residues. CDR3 sequence: CASSPPVTGLAGAYEQFF. Written as DNA, the CDR3 is TGTGCCAGCAGCCCGCCTGTGACGGGACTAGCGGGAGCCTATGAGCAGTTCTTC. The full variable domain, in which reference TRBV7-3 and TRBJ2-1 provide the parts outside the CDR3, is GAGVSQTPSNKVTEKGKYVELRCDPISGHTALYWYRQSLGQGPEFLIYFQGTGAADDSGLPNDRFFAVRPEGSVSTLKIQRTERGDSAVYLCASSPPVTGLAGAYEQFFGPGTRLTVL.

This rearrangement joins TRBV5-1 to TRBJ2-7; 9 nucleotides match TRBD2. This CDR3 has 15 residues. J gave up 4 bases and V 4 bases, and 9 bases lay outside the gene matches. Germline CDR1 is SGHRS and CDR2 is YFSETQ. CDR3 sequence reads: CASSPSSGRGYEQYF. CDR3 in DNA: TGCGCCAGCAGCCCCAGTAGCGGGAGAGGGTACGAGCAGTACTTC.

The chain combines TRBV2 with TRBJ2-4, with D possibly TRBD1 on 6 matching bases. Germline V CDR1 and CDR2: SNHLY, FYNNEI. V gave up 7 bases and J gave up 0 bases, with 16 bases separating them. The CDR3 is 16 amino acids. CDR3: CASNEIGGLAKNIQYF. The CDR3 DNA reads as TGTGCCAGCAACGAGATTGGGGGCCTAGCCAAAAACATTCAGTACTTC.

V gene TRBV28 combines with J gene TRBJ1-4; TRBD1 matches at 8 bases. V trimming: 1 base; J trimming: 8 bases; junction bases outside the gene matches: 3. Germline assignment: CDR1 MDHEN and CDR2 SYDVKM. The CDR3 spans 14 residues. The CDR3 DNA reads as TGTGCCAGCAGTTTATACAGGGGGAGAGAAAAACTGTTTTTT. It codes for CASSLYRGREKLFF. Combining the CDR3 with reference TRBV28 and TRBJ1-4 gives the whole variable domain DVKVTQSSRYLVKRTGEKVFLECVQDMDHENMFWYRQDPGLGLRLIYFSYDVKMKEKGDIPEGYSVSREKKERFSLILESASTNQTSMYLCASSLYRGREKLFFGSGTQLSVL.

The chain is built from TRBV7-9 and TRBJ2-4; TRBD1 agrees at 12 bases. Germline CDR1 SEHNR, CDR2 FQNEAQ (reference sequence). V lost 4 bases to trimming and J lost 7 bases; unmatched junction nucleotides: 5. This CDR3 region has 15 residues. Here the CDR3 DNA reads TGTGCCAGCAGCTCGGGACAGGGGGCGAGGAACATTCAGTACTTC. It codes for CASSSGQGARNIQYF.

The chain combines TRBV9 with TRBJ1-2; D possibly corresponds to TRBD1 (5 bases). Germline V gives CDR1 SGDLS, CDR2 YYNGEE. V lost 0 bases and J lost 7, with 10 bases in between. This CDR3 spans 13 amino acids. The CDR3 DNA sequence: TGTGCCAGCAGCGTAGCCCGGGGGGGTGGCTACACCTTC. Translation: CASSVARGGGYTF.

There are a few counts of this clone. This chain connects TRBV7-9 to TRBJ2-3, with a tentative D call TRBD2 (6 bases). Germline V lookup: CDR1 SEHNR, CDR2 FQNEAQ (reference sequence). Trimming cost V 3 bases and J 4 bases, with 11 bases left between them. This CDR3 has 14 residues. The CDR3 sequence: CASSFGGPPDTQYF. The CDR3 DNA reads TGTGCCAGCAGCTTCGGAGGGCCACCAGATACGCAGTATTTT.

The chain is built from TRBV4-3 and TRBJ2-7, with 8 bases identical to TRBD2. This CDR3 is built from 16 residues. Germline CDR1 is LGHNA and CDR2 is YSLEER. J gave up 5 bases and V 0 bases, and 9 bases lay outside the gene matches. The CDR3 coding sequence is TGCGCCAGCAGCCAAGATCTAACGGGAGGGGGGAACGAGCAGTACTTC. It translates to CASSQDLTGGGNEQYF.

The V gene is TRBV7-2, the J gene TRBJ2-7; 9 bases agree with TRBD1. Germline trimming cut 1 base from V and 6 bases from J; bases unmatched to any gene: 1. The CDR3 is 13 residues long. The germline V gene has CDR1 SGHTA and CDR2 FQGNSA. CDR3 sequence: CASSLVDRGEQYF. The CDR3 nucleotides are TGTGCCAGCAGCTTAGTGGACAGGGGCGAGCAGTACTTC.

This chain connects TRBV7-3 to TRBJ2-1, with 8 bases identical to TRBD2. The CDR3 is made up of 15 amino acids. Germline V CDR1 and CDR2: SGHTA, FQGTGA. Germline trimming cut 3 bases from V and 6 bases from J; bases unmatched to any gene: 7. The CDR3 region has the DNA TGTGCCAGCAGCTTTGGGACTAGTTCCCTCAATGAGCAGTTCTTC. It yields the protein CASSFGTSSLNEQFF.

The gene calls are TRBV7-3 and TRBJ2-6; possibly TRBD1 for D (5 bases). Germline V gives CDR1 SGHTA, CDR2 FQGTGA. The CDR3 covers 16 residues. The germline V and J ends were trimmed by 5 bases and 0 bases, with 11 bases remaining between them. In DNA, the CDR3 is TGTGCCAGCAGCGGGCAGGGCAGCTCTGGGGCCAACGTCCTGACTTTC. It encodes CASSGQGSSGANVLTF.

The V gene is TRBV24-1, the J gene TRBJ2-1; D gene uncertain. This CDR3 comprises 15 residues. Trimming pared 3 bases from V and 4 bases from J, leaving 12 bases between. CDR1 and CDR2 from the germline V gene are KGHDR and SFDVKD. The CDR3 here is CATSDTGVDYNEQFF. The CDR3 DNA reads TGTGCCACCAGTGATACCGGAGTCGATTACAATGAGCAGTTCTTC.

This clone has a single count. V and J are TRBV12-3 or TRBV12-4 and TRBJ1-6; TRBD1 matches at 7 bases. This CDR3 region has 13 residues. V was clipped by 8 bases and J by 7 bases; unmatched bases: 5. The CDR3 is CASADRENSPLHF. Written as DNA, the CDR3 is TGTGCCAGCGCAGACAGGGAAAATTCACCCCTCCACTTT.

The chain links TRBV5-1 to TRBJ2-7; D might be TRBD2 (5 bases). V was cut by 0 bases and J by 2 bases, with 15 bases left in between. This CDR3 has 16 residues. Germline V lookup: CDR1 SGHRS, CDR2 YFSETQ. The CDR3 coding sequence is TGCGCCAGCAGCTTGGAAGGAGGCAGTCCTGCCTACGAGCAGTACTTC. Protein: CASSLEGGSPAYEQYF.

As concerns this clone: The same CDR3 can be traced to other DNA sequences in this sample. The chain is built from TRBV15 and TRBJ1-5; D is possibly TRBD1 (5 bases). Germline V gene lookup returns CDR1 LNHNV and CDR2 YYDKDF (reference sequence). There are 15 residues in the CDR3. V gave up 0 bases and J gave up 2 bases, with 8 bases separating them. The CDR3 here is CATSRDRVGNQPQHF. The CDR3 DNA sequence: TGTGCCACCAGCAGAGACAGGGTTGGCAATCAGCCCCAGCATTTT. The complete variable domain, with remaining parts taken from reference TRBV15 and TRBJ1-5, reads DAMVIQNPRYQVTQFGKPVTLSCSQTLNHNVMYWYQQKSSQAPKLLFHYYDKDFNNEADTPDNFQSRRPNTSFCFLDIRSPGLGDTAMYLCATSRDRVGNQPQHFGDGTRLSIL.

This rearrangement joins TRBV12-3 or TRBV12-4 to TRBJ1-4; TRBD1 agrees at 8 bases. V gave up 5 bases and J gave up 8 bases; unmatched junction bases: 4. This CDR3 is built from 13 residues. DNA of the CDR3: TGTGCCAGCAGTGACAGGGGAGAAGAAAAACTGTTTTTT. It translates to CASSDRGEEKLFF.

This clone was observed a single time. This chain connects TRBV19 to TRBJ1-1, with D uncertain. Germline V gives CDR1 LNHDA, CDR2 SQIVND (reference sequence). The CDR3 sequence is 14 residues long. With 0 bases removed from V and 1 base from J, the gap between germline ends came to 6 bases. DNA for the CDR3: TGTGCCAGTAGTATAGATCTATGGAACACTGAAGCTTTCTTT. Translated: CASSIDLWNTEAFF.